The 3 T cell receptor beta chains below all came from one sample that was sequenced in a study of cytomegalovirus exposure and HLA in healthy donors. Amplification used 60 Vbeta primers and 13 Jbeta primers. Only in-frame clones appear in the TCRdb table, and some are missing; sequencing was by immunoSEQ multiplex PCR. Of some 110,000 clones in the sample, about 64% were seen once. Sequenced input: PBMCs. These receptors were collected from a female donor in good health and CMV-seronegative.

This rearrangement joins TRBV6-6 to TRBJ2-7; TRBD2 aligns across 8 bases. Looked up from germline, CDR1 is MNHNY and CDR2 is SVGAGI (reference sequence). V trimming: 5 bases; J trimming: 6 bases; junction bases outside the gene matches: 6. This CDR3 contains 13 residues. Written as DNA, the CDR3 is TGTGCCAGCAGTCCCGGGGGGGGGCTCGAGCAGTACTTC. This translates into CASSPGGGLEQYF.

The J gene is TRBJ2-7, the V gene TRBV5-1; the D gene is possibly TRBD2 (5 bases). V was trimmed by 6 bases and J by 0 bases, leaving 10 bases between them. The CDR3 is made up of 13 amino acids. Germline V gives CDR1 SGHRS, CDR2 YFSETQ. This CDR3 reads CASTSGSSYEQYF. The CDR3 region has the DNA TGCGCCAGCACGAGCGGTAGCTCCTACGAGCAGTACTTC.

The chain recombines TRBV19 with TRBJ2-7; no firm D call. V was clipped by 3 bases and J by 3 bases, with 15 bases between them. The germline gives CDR1 LNHDA, CDR2 SQIVND (reference sequence). This CDR3 comprises 15 residues. CDR3 bases: TGTGCCAGTAGTATTATTATACATCCTGACTACGAGCAGTACTTC. This sequence encodes CASSIIIHPDYEQYF.